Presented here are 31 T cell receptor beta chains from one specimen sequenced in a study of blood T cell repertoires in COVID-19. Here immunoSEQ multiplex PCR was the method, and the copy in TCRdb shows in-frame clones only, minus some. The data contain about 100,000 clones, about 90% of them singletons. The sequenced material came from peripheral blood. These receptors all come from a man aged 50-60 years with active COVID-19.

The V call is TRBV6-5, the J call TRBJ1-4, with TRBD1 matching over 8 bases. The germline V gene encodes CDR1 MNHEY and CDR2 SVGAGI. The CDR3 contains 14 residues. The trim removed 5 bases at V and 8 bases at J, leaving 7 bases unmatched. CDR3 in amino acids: CASSMDRVREKLFF. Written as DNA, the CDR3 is TGTGCCAGCAGTATGGACAGGGTCAGGGAAAAACTGTTTTTT.

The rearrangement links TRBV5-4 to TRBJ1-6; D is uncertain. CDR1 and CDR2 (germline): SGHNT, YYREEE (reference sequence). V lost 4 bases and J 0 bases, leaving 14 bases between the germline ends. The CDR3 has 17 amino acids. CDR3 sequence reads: CASSRTPLSSYNSPLHF. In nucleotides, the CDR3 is TGTGCCAGCAGCCGCACTCCCCTGAGCTCCTATAATTCACCCCTCCACTTT. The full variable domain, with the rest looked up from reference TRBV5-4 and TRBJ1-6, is ETGVTQSPTHLIKTRGQQVTLRCSSQSGHNTVSWYQQALGQGPQFIFQYYREEENGRGNFPPRFSGLQFPNYSSELNVNALELDDSALYLCASSRTPLSSYNSPLHFGNGTRLTVT.

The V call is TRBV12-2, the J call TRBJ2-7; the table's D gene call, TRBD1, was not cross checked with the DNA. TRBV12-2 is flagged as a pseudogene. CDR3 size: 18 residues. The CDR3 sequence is CASRFSTEKTGPDYEQYF. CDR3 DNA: TGTGCAAGTCGCTTCTCTACGGAAAAGACAGGCCCCGACTACGAGCAGTACTTC.

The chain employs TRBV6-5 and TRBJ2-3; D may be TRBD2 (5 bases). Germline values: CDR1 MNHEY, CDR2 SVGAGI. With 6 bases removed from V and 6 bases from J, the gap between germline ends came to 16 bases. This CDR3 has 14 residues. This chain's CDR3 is CASRATRGEDTQYF. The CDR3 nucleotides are TGTGCCAGCAGGGCGACCCGGGGTGAGGATACGCAGTATTTT.

The CDR3 DNA reads TGTGCCAGCAGTCAGGGCCCCGGTTTCTATGGCTACACCTTC. Translating gives CASSQGPGFYGYTF. The J gene is TRBJ1-2, the V gene TRBV25-1, with D perhaps matching TRBD1 (5 bases). Trimming stripped 5 bases from V and 4 bases from J, with 14 bases between. Looked up from germline, CDR1 is MGHDK and CDR2 is SYGVNS. This CDR3 is 14 amino acids long.

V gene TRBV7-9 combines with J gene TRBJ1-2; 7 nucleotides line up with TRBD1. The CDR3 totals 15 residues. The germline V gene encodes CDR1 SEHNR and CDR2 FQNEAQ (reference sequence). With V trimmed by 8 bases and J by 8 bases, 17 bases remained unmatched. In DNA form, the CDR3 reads TGTGCCAGCTCCCCGGGAGGGGGCCCCCCACAGGGCTACACCTTC. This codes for CASSPGGGPPQGYTF.

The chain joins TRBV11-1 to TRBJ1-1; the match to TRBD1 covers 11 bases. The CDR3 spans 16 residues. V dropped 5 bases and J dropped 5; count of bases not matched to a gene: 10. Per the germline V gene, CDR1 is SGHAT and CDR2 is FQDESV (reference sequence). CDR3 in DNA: TGTGCCAGCAGCCCAGGACAGGGGGCGAGTAGGACTGAAGCTTTCTTT. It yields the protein CASSPGQGASRTEAFF.

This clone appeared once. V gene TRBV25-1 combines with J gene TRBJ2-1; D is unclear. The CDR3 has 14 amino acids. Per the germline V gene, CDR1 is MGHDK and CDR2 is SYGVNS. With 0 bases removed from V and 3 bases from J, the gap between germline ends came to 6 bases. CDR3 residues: CASSEYSSYNEQFF. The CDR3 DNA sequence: TGTGCCAGCAGTGAATATAGCAGCTACAATGAGCAGTTCTTC.

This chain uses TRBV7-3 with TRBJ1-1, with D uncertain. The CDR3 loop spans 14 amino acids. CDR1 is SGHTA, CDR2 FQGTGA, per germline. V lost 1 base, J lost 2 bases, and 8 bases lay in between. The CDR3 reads CASSLMAGNTEAFF. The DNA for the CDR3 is TGTGCCAGCAGCTTAATGGCGGGTAACACTGAAGCTTTCTTT.

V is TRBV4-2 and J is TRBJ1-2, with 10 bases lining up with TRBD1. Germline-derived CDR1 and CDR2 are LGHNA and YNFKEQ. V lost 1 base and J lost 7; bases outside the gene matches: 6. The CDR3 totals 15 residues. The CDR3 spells CASSQASGQGSGYTF. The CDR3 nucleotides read TGTGCCAGCAGCCAAGCTTCGGGACAGGGGTCTGGCTACACCTTC.

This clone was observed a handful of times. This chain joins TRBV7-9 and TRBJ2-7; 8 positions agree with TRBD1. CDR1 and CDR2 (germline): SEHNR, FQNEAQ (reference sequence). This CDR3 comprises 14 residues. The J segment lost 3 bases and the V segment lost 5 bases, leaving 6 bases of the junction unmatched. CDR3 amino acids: CASSPTGQGYEQYF. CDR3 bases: TGTGCCAGCAGCCCAACTGGACAGGGCTACGAGCAGTACTTC.

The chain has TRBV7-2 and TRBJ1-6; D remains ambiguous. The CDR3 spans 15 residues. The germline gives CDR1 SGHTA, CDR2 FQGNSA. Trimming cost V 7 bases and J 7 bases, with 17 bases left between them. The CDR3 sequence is CASTPGGFNNSPLHF. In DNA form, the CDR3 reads TGTGCCAGCACCCCAGGAGGGTTTAACAATTCACCCCTCCACTTT.

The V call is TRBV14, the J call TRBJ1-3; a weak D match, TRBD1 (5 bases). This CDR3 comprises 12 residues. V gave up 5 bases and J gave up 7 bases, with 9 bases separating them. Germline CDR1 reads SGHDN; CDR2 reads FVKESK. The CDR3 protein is CASSSGGNTIYF. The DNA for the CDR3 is TGTGCCAGCAGCTCCGGGGGGAACACCATATATTTT.

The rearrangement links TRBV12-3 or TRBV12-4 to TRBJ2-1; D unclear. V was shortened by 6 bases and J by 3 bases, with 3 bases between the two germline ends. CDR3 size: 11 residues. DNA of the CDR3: TGTGCCAGCAGATACTACAATGAGCAGTTCTTC. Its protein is CASRYYNEQFF.

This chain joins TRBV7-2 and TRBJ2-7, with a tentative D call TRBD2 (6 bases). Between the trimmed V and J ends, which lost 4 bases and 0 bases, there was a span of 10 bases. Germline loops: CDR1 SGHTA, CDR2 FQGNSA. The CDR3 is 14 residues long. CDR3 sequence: CASSSGTPSYEQYF. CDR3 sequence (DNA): TGTGCCAGCAGCTCGGGGACTCCCTCCTACGAGCAGTACTTC.

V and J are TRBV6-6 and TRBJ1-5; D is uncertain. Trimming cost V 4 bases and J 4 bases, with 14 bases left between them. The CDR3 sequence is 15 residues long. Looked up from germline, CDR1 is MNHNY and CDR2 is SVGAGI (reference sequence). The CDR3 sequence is CASSWKAPGNQPQHF. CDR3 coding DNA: TGTGCCAGCAGTTGGAAGGCGCCGGGAAATCAGCCCCAGCATTTT.

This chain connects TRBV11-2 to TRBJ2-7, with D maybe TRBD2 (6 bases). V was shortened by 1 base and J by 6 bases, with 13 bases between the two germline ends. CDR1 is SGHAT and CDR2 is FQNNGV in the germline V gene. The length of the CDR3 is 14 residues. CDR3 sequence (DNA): TGTGCCAGCAGCTTAGTTGCGGGGCCTTTCGAGCAGTACTTC. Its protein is CASSLVAGPFEQYF.

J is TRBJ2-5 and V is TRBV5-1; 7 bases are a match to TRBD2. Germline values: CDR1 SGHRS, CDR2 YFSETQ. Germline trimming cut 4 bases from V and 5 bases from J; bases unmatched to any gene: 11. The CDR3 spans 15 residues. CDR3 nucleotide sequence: TGCGCCAGCAGCGTGACAGCGGGGACCAGGGAGACCCAGTACTTC. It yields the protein CASSVTAGTRETQYF.

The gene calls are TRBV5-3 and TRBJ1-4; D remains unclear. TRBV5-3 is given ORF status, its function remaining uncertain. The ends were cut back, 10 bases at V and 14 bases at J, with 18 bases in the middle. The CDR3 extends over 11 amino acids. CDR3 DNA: TGTGCCCCACTCCGTGCCGCTATGCTGTTTTTT. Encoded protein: CAPLRAAMLFF.

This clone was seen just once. Here the CDR3 DNA reads TGTGCCAGCAAACTACAGGGGGCAGGGGGAGATACGCAGTATTTT. It is translated as CASKLQGAGGDTQYF. V is TRBV6-5 and J is TRBJ2-3; 9 bases align to TRBD1. From germline, CDR1 is MNHEY and CDR2 SVGAGI. With V trimmed by 7 bases and J by 5 bases, 10 bases remained unmatched. The CDR3 is 15 residues long.

The DNA of the CDR3 is TGTGCCACCCAGGAATCAAGCAATCAGCCCCAGCATTTT. Its translation: CATQESSNQPQHF. The chain joins TRBV6-5 to TRBJ1-5; D not resolved. Trimming took off 10 bases at V and 1 base at J, with 11 bases between the two ends. This CDR3 has 13 amino acids. The V gene's germline CDR1 is MNHEY and CDR2 SVGAGI.

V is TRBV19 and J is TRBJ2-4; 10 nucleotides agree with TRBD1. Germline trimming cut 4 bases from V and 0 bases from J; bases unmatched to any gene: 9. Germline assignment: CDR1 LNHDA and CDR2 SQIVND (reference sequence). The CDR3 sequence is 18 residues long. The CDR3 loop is CASSTGQGRGLAKNIQYF. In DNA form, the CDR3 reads TGTGCCAGTAGTACGGGACAGGGGAGAGGACTAGCCAAAAACATTCAGTACTTC. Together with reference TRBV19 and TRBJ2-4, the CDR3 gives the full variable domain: DGGITQSPKYLFRKEGQNVTLSCEQNLNHDAMYWYRQDPGQGLRLIYYSQIVNDFQKGDIAEGYSVSREKKESFPLTVTSAQKNPTAFYLCASSTGQGRGLAKNIQYFGAGTRLSVL.

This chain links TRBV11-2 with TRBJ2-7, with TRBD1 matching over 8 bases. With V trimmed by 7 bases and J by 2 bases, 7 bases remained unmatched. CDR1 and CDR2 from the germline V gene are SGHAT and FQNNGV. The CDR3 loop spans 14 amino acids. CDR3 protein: CASTKGTGAYEQYF. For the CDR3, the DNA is TGTGCCAGCACTAAGGGGACAGGTGCCTACGAGCAGTACTTC.

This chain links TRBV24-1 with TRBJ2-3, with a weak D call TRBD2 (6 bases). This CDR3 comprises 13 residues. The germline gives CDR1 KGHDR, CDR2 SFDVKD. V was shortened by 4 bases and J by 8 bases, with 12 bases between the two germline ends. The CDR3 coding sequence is TGTGCCACCAGTGACCGACTAGTGAGTACGCAGTATTTT. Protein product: CATSDRLVSTQYF.

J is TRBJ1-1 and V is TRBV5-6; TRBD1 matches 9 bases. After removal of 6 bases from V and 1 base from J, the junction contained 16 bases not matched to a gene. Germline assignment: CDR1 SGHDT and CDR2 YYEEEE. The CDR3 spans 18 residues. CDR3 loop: CASTSEVDRGNRNTEAFF. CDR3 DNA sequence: TGTGCCAGCACCTCGGAGGTGGACAGGGGAAATAGGAACACTGAAGCTTTCTTT.

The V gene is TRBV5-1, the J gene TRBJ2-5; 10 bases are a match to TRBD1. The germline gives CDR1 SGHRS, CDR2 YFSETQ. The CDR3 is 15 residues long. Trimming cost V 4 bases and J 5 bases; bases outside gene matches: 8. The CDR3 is CASSRGTGDRETQYF. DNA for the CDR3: TGCGCCAGCAGCAGAGGGACAGGGGACAGGGAGACCCAGTACTTC.

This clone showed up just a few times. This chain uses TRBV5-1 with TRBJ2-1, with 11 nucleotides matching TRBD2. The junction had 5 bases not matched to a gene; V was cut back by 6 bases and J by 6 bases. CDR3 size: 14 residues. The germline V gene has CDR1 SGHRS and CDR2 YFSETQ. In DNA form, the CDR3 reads TGCGCCAGCACAGGGACTAGCGGACGCAATGAGCAGTTCTTC. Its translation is CASTGTSGRNEQFF.

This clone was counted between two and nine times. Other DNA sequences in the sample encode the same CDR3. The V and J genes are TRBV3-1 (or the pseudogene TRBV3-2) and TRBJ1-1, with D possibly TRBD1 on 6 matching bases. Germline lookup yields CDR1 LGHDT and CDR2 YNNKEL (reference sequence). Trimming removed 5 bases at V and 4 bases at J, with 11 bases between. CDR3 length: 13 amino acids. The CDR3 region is CASSGGGATEAFF. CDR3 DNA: TGTGCCAGCAGCGGCGGGGGGGCCACTGAAGCTTTCTTT.

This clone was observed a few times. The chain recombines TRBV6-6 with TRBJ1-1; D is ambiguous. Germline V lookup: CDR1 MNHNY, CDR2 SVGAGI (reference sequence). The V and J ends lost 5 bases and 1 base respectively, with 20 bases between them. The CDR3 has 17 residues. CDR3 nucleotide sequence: TGTGCCAGCAGTCCCCTAATCGGGAGTAAAGGGAACACTGAAGCTTTCTTT. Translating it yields CASSPLIGSKGNTEAFF.

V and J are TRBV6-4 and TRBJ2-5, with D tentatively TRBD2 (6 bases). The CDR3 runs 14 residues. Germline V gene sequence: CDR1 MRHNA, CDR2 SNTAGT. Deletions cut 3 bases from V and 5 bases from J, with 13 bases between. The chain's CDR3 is CASSERSGGETQYF. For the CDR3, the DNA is TGTGCCAGCAGTGAAAGGTCAGGAGGGGAGACCCAGTACTTC.

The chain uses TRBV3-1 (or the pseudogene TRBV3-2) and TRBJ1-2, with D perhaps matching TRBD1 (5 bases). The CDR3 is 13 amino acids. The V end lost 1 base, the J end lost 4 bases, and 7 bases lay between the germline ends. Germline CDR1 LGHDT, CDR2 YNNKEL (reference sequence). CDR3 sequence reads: CASSQGGGYGYTF. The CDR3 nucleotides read TGTGCCAGCAGCCAAGGGGGGGGCTATGGCTACACCTTC.